The 10 T cell receptor beta chains below come from one sample, sequenced in a study of cytomegalovirus exposure and HLA in healthy donors. PCR employed 60 Vbeta and 13 Jbeta primers. Repertoires were generated with immunoSEQ multiplex PCR, while TCRdb's copy carries only in-frame clones and drops some. This sample carries more than 75,000 clones, with 15% going to the ten biggest clones. The sequenced sample was PBMCs. The receptors come from a man aged 45-65 years in good health and CMV-seropositive.

The V gene is TRBV5-8, the J gene TRBJ2-1, with 8 bases that match TRBD1. The J segment lost 5 bases and the V segment lost 6 bases, leaving 13 bases of the junction unmatched. The CDR3 sequence is 16 residues long. The V gene's germline CDR1 is SGHTS and CDR2 YDEGEE. This chain's CDR3 is CASISPGQGIHNEQFF. The CDR3 DNA sequence: TGTGCCAGCATATCCCCTGGACAGGGCATCCACAATGAGCAGTTCTTC.

This CDR3 reads CASSQAGTGLNYGYTF. CDR3 DNA sequence: TGTGCCAGCAGCCAAGCCGGGACAGGGTTAAACTATGGCTACACCTTC. V is TRBV14 and J is TRBJ1-2, with 9 nucleotides matching TRBD1. Per the germline V gene, CDR1 is SGHDN and CDR2 is FVKESK. This CDR3 region has 16 residues. V dropped 1 base and J dropped 2; count of bases not matched to a gene: 5. Full variable domain (missing parts from reference TRBV14 and TRBJ1-2): EAGVTQFPSHSVIEKGQTVTLRCDPISGHDNLYWYRRVMGKEIKFLLHFVKESKQDESGMPNNRFLAERTGGTYSTLKVQPAELEDSGVYFCASSQAGTGLNYGYTFGSGTRLTVV.

CDR3 in amino acids: CASSVLDRDNAGELFF. CDR3 DNA sequence: TGTGCCAGCAGTGTCTTGGACAGGGACAATGCCGGGGAGCTGTTTTTT. The V call is TRBV6-1, the J call TRBJ2-2, with 8 positions matching TRBD1. The germline CDR1 and CDR2 sequences are MNHNS and SASEGT. This CDR3 contains 16 residues. The junction had 10 bases not matched to a gene; V was cut back by 4 bases and J by 6 bases.

The chain uses TRBV18 and TRBJ2-7, with 9 bases matching TRBD1. Looked up from germline, CDR1 is KGHSH and CDR2 is LQKENI. The CDR3 covers 16 residues. V dropped 3 bases and J dropped 4; count of bases not matched to a gene: 10. CDR3 in amino acids: CASSPPTGTGSYEQYF. DNA for the CDR3: TGTGCCAGCTCACCCCCAACCGGGACAGGGTCTTACGAGCAGTACTTC.

The chain couples TRBV19 to TRBJ2-1; 7 bases map to TRBD2. J lost 4 bases, V lost 6 bases, and 9 bases had no gene match. The germline V gene has CDR1 LNHDA and CDR2 SQIVND (reference sequence). The CDR3 loop spans 15 amino acids. CDR3 sequence: CASSPGTTFYNEQFF. CDR3 nucleotide sequence: TGTGCCAGTAGCCCAGGGACTACATTTTACAATGAGCAGTTCTTC.

The CDR3: CATSKGQNYGYTF. The CDR3 bases are TGTGCCACCTCCAAGGGGCAGAACTATGGCTACACCTTC. The chain combines TRBV10-3 with TRBJ1-2, with D possibly TRBD1 on 5 matching bases. The CDR3 totals 13 residues. V gave up 10 bases and J gave up 2 bases, with 14 bases separating them. Looked up from germline, CDR1 is ENHRY and CDR2 is SYGVKD.

J is TRBJ2-2 and V is TRBV12-5, with D uncertain. The CDR3 consists of 12 residues. Per the germline V gene, CDR1 is LGHNT and CDR2 is FRNRAP. The V end was cut by 3 bases, the J end by 4 bases, with 3 bases between. The CDR3 spells CASGFSTGELFF. The CDR3 DNA sequence: TGTGCTAGTGGTTTTAGCACCGGGGAGCTGTTTTTT.

The V and J genes are TRBV18 and TRBJ2-1, with TRBD2 matching over 11 bases. In germline, CDR1 is KGHSH, CDR2 LQKENI. This CDR3 is 15 amino acids long. V shed 6 bases and J 4 bases; nucleotides not matched to a gene: 5. Written as DNA, the CDR3 is TGTGCCAGCTCTACGGGACTAGCGGAATACAATGAGCAGTTCTTC. As protein: CASSTGLAEYNEQFF.

This rearrangement joins TRBV6-5 to TRBJ1-2; 8 bases line up with TRBD1. The V gene's germline CDR1 is MNHEY and CDR2 SVGAGI. CDR3 length: 13 residues. V dropped 6 bases and J dropped 2; count of bases not matched to a gene: 2. DNA for the CDR3: TGTGCCAGCAGCGGGACAGGAAACTATGGCTACACCTTC. Residues: CASSGTGNYGYTF.

The genes are TRBV5-4 and TRBJ2-3; no clear D. Trimming took 9 bases from V and 6 from J, leaving 11 bases between them. CDR1 is SGHNT, CDR2 YYREEE, per germline (reference sequence). CDR3 length: 11 residues. In nucleotides, the CDR3 is TGTGCCACGCTCGCGCGGGATACGCAGTATTTT. Translated: CATLARDTQYF.